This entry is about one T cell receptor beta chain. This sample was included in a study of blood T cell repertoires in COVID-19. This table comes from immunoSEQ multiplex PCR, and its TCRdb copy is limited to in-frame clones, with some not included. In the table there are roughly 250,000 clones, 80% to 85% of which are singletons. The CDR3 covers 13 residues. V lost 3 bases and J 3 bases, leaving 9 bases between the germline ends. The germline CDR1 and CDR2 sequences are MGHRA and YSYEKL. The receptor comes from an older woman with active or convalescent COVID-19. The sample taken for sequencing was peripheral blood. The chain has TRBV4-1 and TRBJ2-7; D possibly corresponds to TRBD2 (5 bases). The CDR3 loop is CASSHGIFYEQYF. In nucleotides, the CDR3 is TGCGCCAGCAGCCACGGGATTTTCTACGAGCAGTACTTC.